Shown below are 8 T cell receptor beta chains from a single sample sequenced in a study of OX40 agonist ivuxolimab in advanced cancers. Some clones are missing from TCRdb's copy, which holds only in-frame ones; the method was immunoSEQ multiplex PCR. The sample lists roughly 48,000 clones, roughly 90% occurring once. This specimen was CD4+ or CD8+ T cells sorted from blood, taken in a trial of the OX40 agonist ivuxolimab. The source is an adult with an advanced solid tumor such as melanoma, head and neck, liver or kidney cancer.

The J gene is TRBJ2-4, the V gene TRBV19; TRBD1 matches at 7 bases. The CDR3 runs 13 residues. Germline assignment: CDR1 LNHDA and CDR2 SQIVND (reference sequence). The V segment lost 6 bases and the J segment 6 bases; nucleotides outside the gene matches: 5. CDR3: CASSPGQINIQYF. In nucleotides, the CDR3 is TGTGCCAGTAGCCCGGGACAGATAAACATTCAGTACTTC.

The chain links TRBV19 to TRBJ1-1, with D perhaps matching TRBD1 (5 bases). Trimming took off 2 bases at V and 0 bases at J, with 10 bases between the two ends. CDR3 size: 15 residues. CDR1 and CDR2 (germline): LNHDA, SQIVND (reference sequence). The CDR3 DNA reads as TGTGCCAGTAGTATATTGGCAGGGATGAACACTGAAGCTTTCTTT. Encoded protein: CASSILAGMNTEAFF.

This chain links TRBV6-6 with TRBJ2-1; weak D call: TRBD2 (6 bases). With 11 bases removed from V and 5 bases from J, the gap between germline ends came to 13 bases. Looked up from germline, CDR1 is MNHNY and CDR2 is SVGAGI (reference sequence). The CDR3 has 12 residues. CDR3 sequence: CAGGNQHNEQFF. The DNA for the CDR3 is TGTGCCGGCGGGAACCAACACAATGAGCAGTTCTTC.

This clone has just one count. The chain employs TRBV2 and TRBJ2-5; perhaps TRBD2 as D (7 bases). With 3 bases removed from V and 0 bases from J, the gap between germline ends came to 14 bases. The germline V gene has CDR1 SNHLY and CDR2 FYNNEI. The CDR3 extends over 16 amino acids. CDR3 sequence (DNA): TGTGCCAGCAGTGATCTGGGAGGGGGGTACCAAGAGACCCAGTACTTC. It codes for CASSDLGGGYQETQYF. Variable domain in full (rest from reference TRBV2 and TRBJ2-5): EPEVTQTPSHQVTQMGQEVILRCVPISNHLYFYWYRQILGQKVEFLVSFYNNEISEKSEIFDDQFSVERPDGSNFTLKIRSTKLEDSAMYFCASSDLGGGYQETQYFGPGTRLLVL.

V usage is TRBV14 and J usage is TRBJ2-1; TRBD2 agrees at 11 bases. This CDR3 contains 18 residues. V shed 3 bases and J 4 bases; nucleotides not matched to a gene: 11. Germline CDR1 SGHDN, CDR2 FVKESK. The CDR3 loop reads CASSHNLAGGRTYNEQFF. The CDR3 coding sequence is TGTGCCAGCAGCCATAACCTAGCGGGAGGCCGGACTTACAATGAGCAGTTCTTC.

The rearrangement links TRBV27 to TRBJ1-4; D is perhaps TRBD1 (6 bases). The germline gives CDR1 MNHEY, CDR2 SMNVEV (reference sequence). The CDR3 is 14 amino acids. The ends were cut back, 6 bases at V and 6 bases at J, with 14 bases in the middle. This CDR3 reads CASSPEGGDEKLFF. DNA of the CDR3: TGTGCCAGCAGCCCAGAGGGGGGCGATGAAAAACTGTTTTTT.

The rearrangement joins TRBV6-6 to TRBJ2-2; tentative D call: TRBD2 (5 bases). Trimming left V 2 bases short and J 5 bases short, with 15 bases between. The CDR3 length is 16 residues. Looked up from germline, CDR1 is MNHNY and CDR2 is SVGAGI (reference sequence). The CDR3: CASSYPREGLTGELFF. Here the CDR3 DNA reads TGTGCCAGCAGTTACCCACGGGAAGGGCTGACCGGGGAGCTGTTTTTT.

The chain carries TRBV7-9 and TRBJ1-4; 7 bases line up with TRBD1. Germline CDR1 SEHNR, CDR2 FQNEAQ (reference sequence). J lost 3 bases, V lost 4 bases, and 14 bases had no gene match. CDR3 size: 18 residues. DNA of the CDR3: TGTGCCAGCAGCTGGGAGAGGACAGGTTTGGGTGCTAATGAAAAACTGTTTTTT. Encoded protein: CASSWERTGLGANEKLFF.